This entry describes one T cell receptor (beta chain). V shed 4 bases and J shed 5 bases, with 15 bases lying between them. Germline loops: CDR1 SGHTS, CDR2 YDEGEE. The CDR3 length is 14 residues. This specimen belongs to a study of blood T cell repertoires in COVID-19. Study details: Researchers got acute and convalescent COVID-19 samples from the United States, Italy and Spain.

Recruits, aged roughly 18 to 90 years, lived in 25 or so US areas. Recovered participants had two consecutive negative NP/OP PCR tests, healthcare professional clearance, or symptom resolution. Data came from immunoSEQ multiplex PCR; TCRdb stores just in-frame clones and leaves some out. This sample has about 320,000 clones; 85% to 90% occur once, and the top ten carry about 10%. Material for sequencing was PBMCs or T cells enriched from blood (not recorded which). The receptor comes from a woman younger than 30 who had recovered from COVID-19. J is TRBJ1-1 and V is TRBV5-8, with no clear D. The CDR3 sequence: CASSLLGGSTEAFF. The CDR3 region has the DNA TGTGCCAGCAGCCTCCTAGGTGGTAGTACTGAAGCTTTCTTT. The entire variable domain, with the rest obtained from reference TRBV5-8 and TRBJ1-1, is as follows: EAGVTQSPTHLIKTRGQQATLRCSPISGHTSVYWYQQALGLGLQFLLWYDEGEERNRGNFPPRFSGRQFPNYSSELNVNALELEDSALYLCASSLLGGSTEAFFGQGTRLTVV.